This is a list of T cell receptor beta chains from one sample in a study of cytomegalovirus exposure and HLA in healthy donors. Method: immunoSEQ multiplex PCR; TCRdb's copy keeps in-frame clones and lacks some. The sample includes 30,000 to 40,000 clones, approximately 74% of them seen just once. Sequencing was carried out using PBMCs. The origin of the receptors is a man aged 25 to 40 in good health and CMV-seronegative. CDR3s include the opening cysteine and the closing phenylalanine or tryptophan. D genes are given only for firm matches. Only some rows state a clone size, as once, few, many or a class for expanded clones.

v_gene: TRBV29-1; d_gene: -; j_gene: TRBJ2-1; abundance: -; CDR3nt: TGCAGCGTTGAAAAGCGGACCCCAGCCAATGAGCAGTTCTTC; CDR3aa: CSVEKRTPANEQFF
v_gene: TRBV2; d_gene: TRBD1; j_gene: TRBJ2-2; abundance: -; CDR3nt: TGTGCCAGCAGTGAATGGGACAGGTTCGCGAACACCGGGGAGCTGTTTTTT; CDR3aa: CASSEWDRFANTGELFF
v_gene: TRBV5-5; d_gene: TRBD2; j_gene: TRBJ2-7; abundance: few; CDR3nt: TGTGCCAGCAGCGTTGGGAGAAATAGCGGGAGTGGTCCCAGCTACGAGCAGTACTTC; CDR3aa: CASSVGRNSGSGPSYEQYF
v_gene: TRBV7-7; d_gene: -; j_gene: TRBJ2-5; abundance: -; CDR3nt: TGTGCTAGCAGCCCAATGGGGAGTGGGACCCAGTACTTC; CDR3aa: CASSPMGSGTQYF
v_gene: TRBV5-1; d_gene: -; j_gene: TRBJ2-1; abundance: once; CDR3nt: TGCGCCAGCAGCTTGACGGGTCTCCCCCAGGAGCAGTTCTTC; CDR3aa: CASSLTGLPQEQFF
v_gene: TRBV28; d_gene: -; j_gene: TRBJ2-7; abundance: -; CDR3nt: TGTGCCAGCAGTCCAGACTCCTACGAGCAGTACTTC; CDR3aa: CASSPDSYEQYF
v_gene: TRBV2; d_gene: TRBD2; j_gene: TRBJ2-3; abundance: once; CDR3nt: TGTGCCAGCAGTGAACTAGCGGGAGGGTTAGATACGCAGTATTTT; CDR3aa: CASSELAGGLDTQYF
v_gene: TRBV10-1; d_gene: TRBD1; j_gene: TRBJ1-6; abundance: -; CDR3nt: TGCGCCAGCAGTGAGCTAGGACAGGGTAATTCACCCCTCCACTTT; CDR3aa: CASSELGQGNSPLHF
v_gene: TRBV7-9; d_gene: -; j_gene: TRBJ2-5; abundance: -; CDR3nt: TGTGCCAGCAGCTTAACGACAAGCCAAGAGACCCAGTACTTC; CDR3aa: CASSLTTSQETQYF
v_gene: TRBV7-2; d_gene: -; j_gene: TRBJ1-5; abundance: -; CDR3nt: TGTGCCAGCAGCTTAGGAGGACTGTTTAATCAGCCCCAGCATTTT; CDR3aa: CASSLGGLFNQPQHF
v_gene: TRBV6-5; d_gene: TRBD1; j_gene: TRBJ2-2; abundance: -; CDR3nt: TGTGCCAGCAGTTACGACAGGGGGTACACCGGGGAGCTGTTTTTT; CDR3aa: CASSYDRGYTGELFF
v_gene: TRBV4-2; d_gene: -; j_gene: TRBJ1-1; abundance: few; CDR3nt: TGTGCCAGCAGCCCCCAGGGATTTAACACTGAAGCTTTCTTT; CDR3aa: CASSPQGFNTEAFF
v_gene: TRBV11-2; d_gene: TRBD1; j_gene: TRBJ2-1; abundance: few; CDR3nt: TGTGCCAGCAGCTCCGCGACAGGGAGCTCCTACAATGAGCAGTTCTTC; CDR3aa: CASSSATGSSYNEQFF
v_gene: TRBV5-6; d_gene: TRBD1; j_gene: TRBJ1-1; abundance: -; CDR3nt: TGTGCCAGCAGCGCCGGGACAGGGGGATTAGACACTGAAGCTTTCTTT; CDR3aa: CASSAGTGGLDTEAFF
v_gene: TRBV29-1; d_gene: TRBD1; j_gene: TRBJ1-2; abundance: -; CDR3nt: TGCAGCGTTCCTAACAGGGGCGGCTACACCTTC; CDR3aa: CSVPNRGGYTF
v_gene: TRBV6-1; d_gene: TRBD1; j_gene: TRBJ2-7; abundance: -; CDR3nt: TGTGCCACCTTCGGGACAGGGACCTACGAGCAGTACTTC; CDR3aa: CATFGTGTYEQYF
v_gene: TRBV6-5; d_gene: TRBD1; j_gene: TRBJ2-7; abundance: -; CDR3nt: TGTGCCAGCAGCCGCACCGCAGGGGGCGCGGGGGAGCAGTACTTC; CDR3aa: CASSRTAGGAGEQYF
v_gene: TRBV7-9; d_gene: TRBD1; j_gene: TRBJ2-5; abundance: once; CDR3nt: TGTGCCAGCAGCCTTATCACCGGGACAGGGACCGAGACCCAGTACTTC; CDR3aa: CASSLITGTGTETQYF
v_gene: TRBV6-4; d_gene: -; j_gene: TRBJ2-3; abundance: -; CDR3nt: TGTGCCAGCAGTGACGGGACTCTTCTTGGCACAGATACGCAGTATTTT; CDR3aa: CASSDGTLLGTDTQYF
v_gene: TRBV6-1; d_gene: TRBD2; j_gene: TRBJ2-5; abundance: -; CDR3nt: TGTGCCAGCAGTGTGTCTAGCGGGAGAGGAGAGACCCAGTACTTC; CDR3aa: CASSVSSGRGETQYF
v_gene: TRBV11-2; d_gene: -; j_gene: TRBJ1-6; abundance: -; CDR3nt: TGTGCCAGCAGCTTAGTATCCCTGAGCTCCTATAATTCACCCCTCCACTTT; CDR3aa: CASSLVSLSSYNSPLHF
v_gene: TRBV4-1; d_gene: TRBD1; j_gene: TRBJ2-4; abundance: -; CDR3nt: TGCGCCAGCAGCCACGGGACAGGAGGGCGGAACATTCAGTACTTC; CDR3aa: CASSHGTGGRNIQYF
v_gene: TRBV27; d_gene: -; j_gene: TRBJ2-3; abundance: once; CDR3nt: TGTGCCAGCAGCCTCGCGGGCCATACGCAGTATTTT; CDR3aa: CASSLAGHTQYF
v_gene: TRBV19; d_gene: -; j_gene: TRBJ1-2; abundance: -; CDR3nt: TGTGCCAGTAGTATGGGCCAATATGGCTACACCTTC; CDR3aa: CASSMGQYGYTF
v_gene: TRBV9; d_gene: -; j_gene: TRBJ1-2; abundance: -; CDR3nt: TGTGCCAGCAGCGCCAGGTGGGCTAACTATGGCTACACCTTC; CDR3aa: CASSARWANYGYTF
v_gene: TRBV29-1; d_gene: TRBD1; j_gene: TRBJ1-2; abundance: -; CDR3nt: TGCAGCGTTGGGGGAACAGGGGATGGCTACACCTTC; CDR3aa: CSVGGTGDGYTF
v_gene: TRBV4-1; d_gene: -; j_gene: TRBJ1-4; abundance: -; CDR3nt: TGCGCCAGCAGCCAAGTCGGCCAAACGGGGGAAAAACTGTTTTTT; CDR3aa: CASSQVGQTGEKLFF
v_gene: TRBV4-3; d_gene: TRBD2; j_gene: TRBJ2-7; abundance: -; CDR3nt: TGCGCCAGCAGCCGCAGAAGGGGACTAGCGGGGGGCGAGCAGTACTTC; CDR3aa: CASSRRRGLAGGEQYF